A selection of T cell receptor beta chains follows, all from one sample in a study of T cell changes during pregnancy in multiple sclerosis. Sequenced by immunoSEQ multiplex PCR; TCRdb stores in-frame clones only, minus some. The data contain tens of thousands of clones, around 90% of them singletons. The input for sequencing was peripheral blood, taken in the third trimester of pregnancy. The receptors originated from a female donor in good health, enrolled as a control in a pregnancy study. The conserved cysteine and the conserved F or W are not part of the CDR3 here. Part of the rows lack a size; the others show once, few, many or a class for expanded clones.

clone size: NA
V gene: TRBV7-3
J gene: TRBJ2-2
CDR3 length: 12
CDR3 protein: ASSRGQGTGELF

clone size: NA
V gene: TRBV5-1
J gene: TRBJ1-5
CDR3 length: 12
CDR3 protein: ASSPGQGEQPQH

clone size: NA
V gene: TRBV9
J gene: TRBJ2-6
CDR3 length: 14
CDR3 protein: ASSEDRGTGANVLT

clone size: NA
V gene: TRBV11-3
J gene: TRBJ2-7
CDR3 length: 13
CDR3 protein: ASSFTGTATYEQY

clone size: NA
V gene: TRBV6-5
J gene: TRBJ2-3
CDR3 length: 13
CDR3 protein: ASSYENSGTDTQY

clone size: NA
V gene: TRBV19
J gene: TRBJ1-1
CDR3 length: 13
CDR3 protein: ASTPRTVMNTEAF

clone size: NA
V gene: TRBV7-3
J gene: TRBJ2-1
CDR3 length: 7
CDR3 protein: ASSLERF

clone size: NA
V gene: TRBV7-9
J gene: TRBJ2-3
CDR3 length: 14
CDR3 protein: ASSLGGPFSTDTQY

clone size: few
V gene: TRBV5-4
J gene: TRBJ2-7
CDR3 length: 14
CDR3 protein: ASSLKTSGFSYEQY

clone size: NA
V gene: TRBV28
J gene: TRBJ2-1
CDR3 length: 9
CDR3 protein: ASSSGGSFF

clone size: NA
V gene: TRBV9
J gene: TRBJ1-2
CDR3 length: 14
CDR3 protein: ASSVEGTADLYGYT

clone size: NA
V gene: TRBV5-1
J gene: TRBJ2-1
CDR3 length: 13
CDR3 protein: ASSITRTGNNGQF

clone size: NA
V gene: TRBV28
J gene: TRBJ1-2
CDR3 length: 10
CDR3 protein: AAGAENYGYT

clone size: NA
V gene: TRBV5-1
J gene: TRBJ2-5
CDR3 length: 13
CDR3 protein: ASSLERGGQETQY

clone size: NA
V gene: TRBV19
J gene: TRBJ1-2
CDR3 length: 13
CDR3 protein: ASSPLSGGTGGYT

clone size: NA
V gene: TRBV5-1
J gene: TRBJ2-4
CDR3 length: 13
CDR3 protein: ASSLEGAGGGIQY

clone size: NA
V gene: TRBV9
J gene: TRBJ2-1
CDR3 length: 14
CDR3 protein: ASSAMGQGAGNEQF

clone size: NA
V gene: TRBV9
J gene: TRBJ2-7
CDR3 length: 14
CDR3 protein: ASSSSGLAGGYEQY

clone size: NA
V gene: TRBV11-2
J gene: TRBJ2-5
CDR3 length: 14
CDR3 protein: ASSRQGGRQKETQY

clone size: NA
V gene: TRBV29-1
J gene: TRBJ1-1
CDR3 length: 14
CDR3 protein: SVEKGTTGAYTEAF

clone size: NA
V gene: TRBV7-9
J gene: TRBJ1-2
CDR3 length: 12
CDR3 protein: ASTSPGGVYGYT

clone size: NA
V gene: TRBV5-6
J gene: TRBJ2-7
CDR3 length: 13
CDR3 protein: ASSLLAGAFSEQY

clone size: NA
V gene: TRBV7-3
J gene: TRBJ1-3
CDR3 length: 12
CDR3 protein: ASSLGGAGNTIY

clone size: NA
V gene: TRBV28
J gene: TRBJ1-4
CDR3 length: 11
CDR3 protein: ASKQVDALGTL

clone size: few
V gene: TRBV7-7
J gene: TRBJ2-7
CDR3 length: 12
CDR3 protein: ASSPSVAPYEQY

clone size: NA
V gene: TRBV6-5
J gene: TRBJ1-2
CDR3 length: 13
CDR3 protein: ASSYYGEGNYGYT

clone size: NA
V gene: TRBV11-3
J gene: TRBJ2-7
CDR3 length: 13
CDR3 protein: ASSGSGTPPYEQY

clone size: NA
V gene: TRBV9
J gene: TRBJ2-7
CDR3 length: 12
CDR3 protein: ASSRDRGPYEQY

clone size: NA
V gene: TRBV5-6
J gene: TRBJ1-2
CDR3 length: 13
CDR3 protein: ASSYEVHDGQGYT

clone size: NA
V gene: TRBV7-3
J gene: TRBJ1-3
CDR3 length: 14
CDR3 protein: ASSPAEGVYWNTIY

clone size: NA
V gene: TRBV5-1
J gene: TRBJ2-2
CDR3 length: 16
CDR3 protein: ASSRDRGRPKGAGELF

clone size: NA
V gene: TRBV28
J gene: TRBJ1-2
CDR3 length: 10
CDR3 protein: ASSRQGYGYT

clone size: once
V gene: TRBV7-9
J gene: TRBJ2-3
CDR3 length: 13
CDR3 protein: ASSLEGQVTDTQY

clone size: once
V gene: TRBV19
J gene: TRBJ1-2
CDR3 length: 12
CDR3 protein: ASRPGTGVRGYT

clone size: NA
V gene: TRBV7-9
J gene: TRBJ2-3
CDR3 length: 13
CDR3 protein: ASSRAGANTDTQY

clone size: NA
V gene: TRBV14
J gene: TRBJ1-2
CDR3 length: 13
CDR3 protein: ASSRVGQGGYGYT

clone size: NA
V gene: TRBV18
J gene: TRBJ1-5
CDR3 length: 11
CDR3 protein: ASSFQSNQPQH

clone size: NA
V gene: TRBV28
J gene: TRBJ2-7
CDR3 length: 13
CDR3 protein: ASSPPSGGPHEQY

clone size: once
V gene: TRBV7-9
J gene: TRBJ2-7
CDR3 length: 11
CDR3 protein: ASSLGNPHEQY

clone size: NA
V gene: TRBV5-1
J gene: TRBJ2-3
CDR3 length: 12
CDR3 protein: ASSPGQGPDTQY

clone size: NA
V gene: TRBV2
J gene: TRBJ2-5
CDR3 length: 10
CDR3 protein: ASRTDQETQY

clone size: NA
V gene: TRBV10-3
J gene: TRBJ1-1
CDR3 length: 12
CDR3 protein: AISERDRGNEAF

clone size: NA
V gene: TRBV4-3
J gene: TRBJ1-3
CDR3 length: 12
CDR3 protein: ASSQQGPGNTIY

clone size: NA
V gene: TRBV6-5
J gene: TRBJ2-7
CDR3 length: 9
CDR3 protein: ASIEKGEQY

clone size: NA
V gene: TRBV27
J gene: TRBJ2-2
CDR3 length: 14
CDR3 protein: ASSPRLAANTGELF

clone size: NA
V gene: TRBV19
J gene: TRBJ1-2
CDR3 length: 11
CDR3 protein: ASRSRDTYGYT

clone size: once
V gene: TRBV6-1
J gene: TRBJ2-7
CDR3 length: 12
CDR3 protein: ASRGTGLPYEQY

clone size: NA
V gene: TRBV5-4
J gene: TRBJ2-3
CDR3 length: 13
CDR3 protein: ASSHSGRTTDTQY

clone size: NA
V gene: TRBV5-6
J gene: TRBJ1-2
CDR3 length: 14
CDR3 protein: ASSFRQGKKLYGYT

clone size: NA
V gene: TRBV2
J gene: TRBJ2-2
CDR3 length: 13
CDR3 protein: ASSEPLGLATELF

clone size: NA
V gene: TRBV5-1
J gene: TRBJ2-7
CDR3 length: 14
CDR3 protein: ASSRMPSEVHYEQY

clone size: once
V gene: TRBV7-9
J gene: TRBJ2-3
CDR3 length: 12
CDR3 protein: ASIRGGSTDTQY

clone size: NA
V gene: TRBV2
J gene: TRBJ2-2
CDR3 length: 9
CDR3 protein: ASRGGGELF

clone size: NA
V gene: TRBV5-1
J gene: TRBJ2-7
CDR3 length: 11
CDR3 protein: ASSLPRDYEQY

clone size: NA
V gene: TRBV4-2
J gene: TRBJ2-3
CDR3 length: 13
CDR3 protein: ASSRDSVSTDTQY